This T cell receptor (beta chain) was found in a study of blood T cell repertoires in COVID-19. About the study: Acute-phase and convalescent COVID-19 samples originated in the United States, Italy and Spain. Sources were T cells, B-cell-depleted T cells, or PBMCs; the material itself was cDNA or gDNA.

This clone was counted between two and nine times. The authors' processing: Reference gene primer amplification gave estimated nucleated cell counts. TCRdb's copy holds only in-frame clones and misses some; the assay was immunoSEQ multiplex PCR. V and J calls and clone size are as listed in that table; D and trimming were resolved from the DNA. Among 90,000 to 120,000 clones listed, 69% were seen once. This CDR3 is built from 13 residues. What was sequenced was peripheral blood. The chain couples TRBV21-1 to TRBJ1-1; TRBD1, the table's D call, lacks a check against the DNA. TRBV21-1 is annotated as a pseudogene. This TCR derives from an older man with acute or convalescent COVID-19. This CDR3 reads CASSKGAGSKAFF. The CDR3 bases are TGTGCCAGCAGCAAAGGTGCAGGATCAAAAGCTTTCTTT.